This entry lists 24 T cell receptor beta chains sequenced from one sample in a study of blood T cell repertoires in COVID-19. The table came from immunoSEQ multiplex PCR; TCRdb's copy has only in-frame clones and leaves some out. The table shows 45,000 to 50,000 clones, with 80% to 90% occurring only once. Material for sequencing was peripheral blood. These receptors were taken from a man aged 45-65 years with acute or convalescent COVID-19.

This chain links TRBV2 with TRBJ1-5; D remains ambiguous. CDR1 is SNHLY and CDR2 is FYNNEI in the germline V gene. Trimming cost V 2 bases and J 5 bases, with 25 bases left between them. The CDR3 runs 19 residues. The CDR3 coding sequence is TGTGCCAGCAGTGAAATTTCCCGGCCGGGGAGCCCTGAGGATCAGCCCCAGCATTTT. Protein: CASSEISRPGSPEDQPQHF.

The chain has TRBV5-1 and TRBJ2-2; TRBD1 is a possible D gene (6 bases). The germline V gene encodes CDR1 SGHRS and CDR2 YFSETQ. The V end lost 1 base, the J end lost 2 bases, and 15 bases lay between the germline ends. This CDR3 region has 17 residues. The CDR3: CASSLTGQFVNTGELFF. The CDR3, as DNA: TGCGCCAGCAGCTTGACGGGACAATTCGTTAACACCGGGGAGCTGTTTTTT.

This chain connects TRBV12-3 or TRBV12-4 to TRBJ1-1; D ambiguous. The CDR3 is 11 residues long. Trimming took off 7 bases at V and 1 base at J, with 4 bases between the two ends. The CDR3 spells CASIQNTEAFF. The CDR3 DNA reads TGTGCCAGCATCCAGAACACTGAAGCTTTCTTT.

The chain has TRBV30 and TRBJ2-7, with TRBD1 matching over 7 bases. V dropped 7 bases and J dropped 4; count of bases not matched to a gene: 7. The CDR3 has 12 amino acids. The germline CDR1 and CDR2 sequences are GTSNPN and SVGIG (reference sequence). Written as DNA, the CDR3 is TGTGCCTCTTACAGGGGCGATTACGAGCAGTACTTC. It codes for CASYRGDYEQYF.

This chain links TRBV19 with TRBJ1-1; TRBD1 aligns across 7 bases. The CDR3 has 16 amino acids. Germline loops: CDR1 LNHDA, CDR2 SQIVND (reference sequence). After removal of 10 bases from V and 1 base from J, the junction contained 15 bases not matched to a gene. The CDR3 sequence: CATQPGGRAENTEAFF. The CDR3 coding sequence is TGTGCCACCCAACCAGGGGGGCGGGCAGAGAACACTGAAGCTTTCTTT.

This clone occurred once. This chain connects TRBV18 to TRBJ1-6, with 10 bases that match TRBD1. After removal of 5 bases from V and 7 bases from J, the junction contained 8 bases not matched to a gene. Per germline, CDR1 KGHSH and CDR2 LQKENI. The CDR3 contains 16 residues. The CDR3 loop is CASSATGGAGNSPLHF. The CDR3, as DNA: TGTGCCAGCTCAGCGACAGGGGGCGCTGGGAATTCACCCCTCCACTTT.

The gene calls are TRBV27 and TRBJ2-2; D gene uncertain. This CDR3 spans 17 amino acids. In germline, CDR1 is MNHEY, CDR2 SMNVEV (reference sequence). The V gene lost 6 bases and the J gene lost 0 bases, with 17 bases spanning the gap. As DNA, the CDR3 is TGTGCCAGCAGGCAGGCCTATCCCTTCGCGAACACCGGGGAGCTGTTTTTT. Its translation: CASRQAYPFANTGELFF.

The J gene is TRBJ1-5, the V gene TRBV7-9, with TRBD1 identical over 8 bases. The germline V gene has CDR1 SEHNR and CDR2 FQNEAQ (reference sequence). The J segment lost 5 bases and the V segment lost 6 bases, leaving 9 bases of the junction unmatched. This CDR3 has 15 amino acids. In DNA form, the CDR3 reads TGTGCCAGCAGTCGAACCACAGGGGGACATCAGCCCCAGCATTTT. This translates into CASSRTTGGHQPQHF.

This clone has a single count. V is TRBV11-2 and J is TRBJ2-7, with 8 bases lining up with TRBD1. V lost 0 bases to trimming and J lost 4 bases; unmatched junction nucleotides: 2. In germline, CDR1 is SGHAT, CDR2 FQNNGV. The CDR3 runs 14 residues. The chain's CDR3 is CASSLDRGRYEQYF. Here the CDR3 DNA reads TGTGCCAGCAGCTTAGACAGGGGGCGGTACGAGCAGTACTTC.

V gene TRBV9 combines with J gene TRBJ2-1; D perhaps matches TRBD1 (5 bases). Germline CDR1 SGDLS, CDR2 YYNGEE. CDR3 length: 14 amino acids. The V and J ends lost 6 bases and 2 bases respectively, with 12 bases between them. In nucleotides, the CDR3 is TGTGCCAGCATGCGGACACTAACCTACAATGAGCAGTTCTTC. This encodes CASMRTLTYNEQFF.

V usage is TRBV24-1 and J usage is TRBJ2-7; 7 nucleotides match TRBD1. Germline V gene lookup returns CDR1 KGHDR and CDR2 SFDVKD. The CDR3 has 16 amino acids. Germline trimming cut 1 base from V and 2 bases from J; bases unmatched to any gene: 7. The CDR3 DNA is TGTGCCACCAGTGATTTACGGGACAGACTAACCTACGAGCAGTACTTC. It specifies CATSDLRDRLTYEQYF.

V gene TRBV18 combines with J gene TRBJ2-7; 9 bases are a match to TRBD1. V shed 2 bases, J shed 4 bases, and the junction held 3 bases outside the gene matches. This CDR3 spans 14 amino acids. In germline, CDR1 is KGHSH, CDR2 LQKENI. CDR3 amino acids: CASSPGTGLYEQYF. The CDR3 bases are TGTGCCAGCTCACCAGGGACAGGGCTTTACGAGCAGTACTTC.

The rearrangement joins TRBV19 to TRBJ2-1; TRBD1 agrees at 7 bases. CDR1 LNHDA and CDR2 SQIVND come from the germline V gene (reference sequence). V shed 3 bases and J 8 bases; nucleotides not matched to a gene: 7. There are 14 residues in the CDR3. The CDR3 nucleotides read TGTGCCAGTAGTATCCCAGGGGGTTTGCATGAGCAGTTCTTC. Its protein is CASSIPGGLHEQFF. Drawing the rest from reference TRBV19 and TRBJ2-1, the complete variable domain is DGGITQSPKYLFRKEGQNVTLSCEQNLNHDAMYWYRQDPGQGLRLIYYSQIVNDFQKGDIAEGYSVSREKKESFPLTVTSAQKNPTAFYLCASSIPGGLHEQFFGPGTRLTVL.

The CDR3 loop reads CATSDNRASDSYEQYF. The DNA of the CDR3 is TGTGCCACCAGTGATAATCGGGCTAGCGACTCCTACGAGCAGTACTTC. The rearrangement joins TRBV24-1 to TRBJ2-7, with D perhaps matching TRBD2 (6 bases). Trimming cost V 3 bases and J 0 bases, with 14 bases left between them. The CDR3 consists of 16 residues. Germline CDR1 reads KGHDR; CDR2 reads SFDVKD.

CDR3: CASRSRAGNQPQHF. The CDR3 coding sequence is TGTGCCAGCAGGTCGAGGGCGGGCAATCAGCCCCAGCATTTT. This chain connects TRBV5-5 to TRBJ1-5, with D unresolved. CDR1 and CDR2 from the germline V gene are SGHKS and YYEKEE (reference sequence). The ends were cut back, 5 bases at V and 2 bases at J, with 11 bases in the middle. CDR3 length: 14 amino acids.

This chain uses TRBV18 with TRBJ1-3; D is uncertain. Germline V gene lookup returns CDR1 KGHSH and CDR2 LQKENI. This CDR3 region has 14 residues. V shed 3 bases and J shed 0 bases, with 6 bases lying between them. In DNA form, the CDR3 reads TGTGCCAGCTCACCCGGGTACTCTGGAAACACCATATATTTT. This encodes CASSPGYSGNTIYF.

The chain employs TRBV11-2 and TRBJ2-7, with a tentative D call TRBD2 (6 bases). Germline assignment: CDR1 SGHAT and CDR2 FQNNGV. This CDR3 comprises 14 residues. V was cut by 5 bases and J by 4 bases, with 15 bases left in between. The CDR3: CASSLSTGDYEQYF. The CDR3 nucleotides read TGTGCCAGCAGCCTATCGACGGGAGATTACGAGCAGTACTTC.

This clone has only one observation. J is TRBJ1-4 and V is TRBV19; tentative D call: TRBD1 (6 bases). Germline CDR1 and CDR2: LNHDA and SQIVND (reference sequence). This CDR3 comprises 15 residues. The V end lost 6 bases, the J end lost 5 bases, and 16 bases lay between the germline ends. CDR3 loop: CASSTSGVENEKLFF. The DNA of the CDR3 is TGTGCCAGTAGCACCTCAGGGGTTGAAAATGAAAAACTGTTTTTT.

This rearrangement joins TRBV7-9 to TRBJ1-1; D might be TRBD1 (5 bases). Germline values: CDR1 SEHNR, CDR2 FQNEAQ (reference sequence). The CDR3 runs to 14 residues. Trimming removed 4 bases at V and 5 bases at J, with 14 bases between. The CDR3 DNA sequence: TGTGCCAGCAGCTCATTCGGGGGTGGAACTGAAGCTTTCTTT. Its translation is CASSSFGGGTEAFF.

The chain links TRBV7-3 to TRBJ2-6; D might be TRBD1 (5 bases). The germline V and J ends were trimmed by 5 bases and 4 bases, with 12 bases remaining between them. CDR1 and CDR2 from the germline V gene are SGHTA and FQGTGA. This CDR3 region has 15 residues. CDR3 DNA: TGTGCCAGCAGCCCCCAGGGCGGCGGGGCCAACGTCCTGACTTTC. Residues: CASSPQGGGANVLTF.

The genes are TRBV19 and TRBJ2-1; no reliable D call. The CDR3 consists of 16 residues. V shed 8 bases and J shed 0 bases, with 17 bases lying between them. Per the germline V gene, CDR1 is LNHDA and CDR2 is SQIVND (reference sequence). CDR3 region: CASAETAVSSYNEQFF. CDR3 DNA sequence: TGTGCCAGTGCTGAAACGGCGGTCAGCTCCTACAATGAGCAGTTCTTC.

The rearrangement links TRBV6-6 to TRBJ1-4, with D possibly being TRBD1 (5 bases). The germline CDR1 and CDR2 sequences are MNHNY and SVGAGI (reference sequence). V lost 8 bases to trimming and J lost 4 bases, with 14 bases between them. This CDR3 spans 14 amino acids. CDR3 in amino acids: CASSLTVSNEKLFF. The CDR3 nucleotides are TGTGCCAGCTCGTTGACAGTCAGTAATGAAAAACTGTTTTTT.

The chain has TRBV5-4 and TRBJ2-1; TRBD1 matches 8 bases. The germline V gene encodes CDR1 SGHNT and CDR2 YYREEE (reference sequence). The V gene end was trimmed by 4 bases and the J gene end by 5 bases; junction bases not matched to a gene: 5. The CDR3 is 14 amino acids. CDR3 DNA sequence: TGTGCCAGCAGCCAACAGGGGGGAAACAATGAGCAGTTCTTC. Its protein is CASSQQGGNNEQFF.

This clone was seen a few times. The chain joins TRBV4-1 to TRBJ2-1; 9 bases line up with TRBD1. CDR1 MGHRA and CDR2 YSYEKL come from the germline V gene. V gave up 0 bases and J gave up 7 bases; unmatched junction bases: 7. The length of the CDR3 is 16 residues. CDR3 protein: CASSQDPGQGWNEQFF. CDR3 nucleotide sequence: TGCGCCAGCAGCCAAGATCCGGGACAGGGTTGGAATGAGCAGTTCTTC.